This is a list of T cell receptor beta chains from one sample in a study of radiation and T cells in renal cell carcinoma. Assay used: immunoSEQ multiplex PCR; TCRdb lists only in-frame clones, some missing. The sample has around 180,000 clones, 88% seen once; the top ten hold 10% to 12%. The specimen was blood, collected from a patient whose treatment included radiotherapy and nephrectomy. These receptors all come from a woman in her fifties or sixties with renal cell carcinoma. Each CDR3 is given with its conserved first and last residue. The D gene is left open where the match is weak. Clone sizes are given selectively: once, few, many, or a class where the clone is expanded.

d_call,clone_size,v_call,j_call,cdr3_aa,cdr3_nt
TRBD1,-,TRBV5-4,TRBJ2-2,CASSKDRGATGELFF,TGTGCCAGCAGCAAAGACAGGGGGGCCACCGGGGAGCTGTTTTTT
-,-,TRBV29-1,TRBJ1-5,CSGANSNQPQHF,TGCAGCGGGGCTAATAGCAATCAGCCCCAGCATTTT
TRBD1,-,TRBV2,TRBJ1-1,CAGQGAEAFF,TGTGCCGGACAGGGCGCTGAAGCTTTCTTT
-,-,TRBV11-1,TRBJ1-6,CASSLETRSSPLHF,TGTGCCAGCAGCTTAGAGACCAGATCTTCACCCCTCCACTTT
-,-,TRBV18,TRBJ1-1,CASSRGPNTEAFF,TGTGCCAGCTCACGGGGGCCGAACACTGAAGCTTTCTTT
-,-,TRBV19,TRBJ2-2,CASSIEEGFTGELFF,TGTGCCAGTAGTATAGAGGAGGGGTTCACCGGGGAGCTGTTTTTT
TRBD2,-,TRBV4-3,TRBJ2-7,CASSQGGLVASGEQYF,TGCGCCAGCAGCCAAGGGGGACTAGTCGCTTCGGGTGAGCAGTACTTC
TRBD1,-,TRBV9,TRBJ1-5,CASSAEGTVNQPQHF,TGTGCCAGCAGCGCAGAGGGGACAGTGAATCAGCCCCAGCATTTT
-,-,TRBV7-6,TRBJ1-6,CASSRDRSSPLHF,TGTGCCAGCAGCCGAGACAGGTCTTCACCCCTCCACTTT
TRBD1,-,TRBV10-3,TRBJ1-1,CAISETTQGGMNTEAFF,TGTGCCATCAGTGAGACCACCCAGGGGGGGATGAACACTGAAGCTTTCTTT
-,-,TRBV5-1,TRBJ1-2,CASSLGVTAVYGYTF,TGCGCCAGCAGCTTGGGCGTGACAGCAGTTTATGGCTACACCTTC
-,once,TRBV5-1,TRBJ2-3,CASTLGGIGTDTQYF,TGCGCCAGCACCCTGGGGGGCATCGGCACAGATACGCAGTATTTT
-,few,TRBV7-3,TRBJ1-1,CASSFTANTEAFF,TGTGCCAGCAGCTTTACAGCGAACACTGAAGCTTTCTTT
-,once,TRBV6-5,TRBJ2-3,CASSYSRGGTDTQYF,TGTGCCAGCAGTTACTCGAGGGGCGGGACAGATACGCAGTATTTT
-,once,TRBV7-2,TRBJ1-1,CASSFGGAGRTEAFF,TGTGCCAGCAGCTTTGGTGGGGCAGGGCGGACTGAAGCTTTCTTT
TRBD1,-,TRBV7-9,TRBJ1-1,CASSPGTGIGNTEAFF,TGTGCCAGCAGTCCCGGGACAGGGATAGGGAACACTGAAGCTTTCTTT
TRBD1,-,TRBV19,TRBJ1-1,CASSILDRVASTEAFF,TGTGCCAGTAGTATATTGGACAGGGTGGCGAGCACTGAAGCTTTCTTT
TRBD2,-,TRBV11-3,TRBJ2-3,CASSLGAGTRRTDTQYF,TGTGCCAGCAGCTTAGGAGCGGGGACTAGACGCACAGATACGCAGTATTTT
-,-,TRBV7-2,TRBJ1-5,CASSWKGLYQPQHF,TGTGCCAGCAGTTGGAAGGGGTTATATCAGCCCCAGCATTTT
-,-,TRBV19,TRBJ1-1,CASGAPENTEAFF,TGTGCCAGTGGGGCTCCAGAGAACACTGAAGCTTTCTTT
-,-,TRBV18,TRBJ2-3,CASSPEGHTQYF,TGTGCCAGCTCACCCGAGGGTCATACGCAGTATTTT
TRBD1,-,TRBV19,TRBJ1-5,CASSTSQGAWQPQHF,TGTGCCAGTAGTACATCCCAGGGGGCATGGCAGCCCCAGCATTTT
-,-,TRBV15,TRBJ2-5,CATSREEGGTEETQYF,TGTGCCACCAGCAGAGAGGAGGGGGGAACCGAAGAGACCCAGTACTTC
TRBD1,-,TRBV7-8,TRBJ2-7,CASSLEGQPFYEQYF,TGTGCCAGCAGCTTAGAGGGACAGCCCTTCTACGAGCAGTACTTC
-,-,TRBV6-4,TRBJ2-1,CASSDNPTVSYNEQFF,TGTGCCAGCAGTGACAACCCGACCGTCTCCTACAATGAGCAGTTCTTC
TRBD1,once,TRBV5-1,TRBJ1-2,CASSLGDRDYGYTF,TGCGCCAGCAGCTTGGGGGACAGGGACTATGGCTACACCTTC
-,-,TRBV19,TRBJ2-6,CASSMTGTSSGANVLTF,TGTGCCAGTAGTATGACCGGGACCAGCTCTGGGGCCAACGTCCTGACTTTC
-,once,TRBV2,TRBJ1-4,CASSEEEVNEKLFF,TGTGCCAGCAGTGAAGAGGAAGTCAATGAAAAACTGTTTTTT
-,-,TRBV7-9,TRBJ2-2,CASSRENTGELFF,TGTGCCAGCAGCAGAGAGAACACCGGGGAGCTGTTTTTT
-,-,TRBV5-1,TRBJ2-6,CASSRGPSGANVLTF,TGCGCCAGCAGCAGGGGACCCTCTGGGGCCAACGTCCTGACTTTC
-,-,TRBV11-2,TRBJ1-2,CASSVTPYGYTF,TGTGCCAGCAGCGTTACCCCCTATGGCTACACCTTC
TRBD1,once,TRBV15,TRBJ1-6,CATSREGTGFNSPLHF,TGTGCCACCAGCAGAGAAGGGACAGGGTTTAATTCACCCCTCCACTTT
TRBD1,-,TRBV19,TRBJ1-1,CASSIHRGTEAFF,TGTGCCAGTAGTATCCACAGGGGAACTGAAGCTTTCTTT
-,few,TRBV6-1,TRBJ1-5,CASRSRVRQPQHF,TGTGCCAGCAGGAGCCGGGTACGTCAGCCCCAGCATTTT
TRBD2,-,TRBV6-1,TRBJ2-7,CASSESGTYEQYF,TGTGCCAGCAGTGAAAGCGGGACCTACGAGCAGTACTTC
-,-,TRBV7-2,TRBJ1-2,CASSFAGNYGYTF,TGTGCCAGCAGCTTCGCGGGGAACTATGGCTACACCTTC
-,-,TRBV18,TRBJ2-2,CASSDLLPTGTGELFF,TGTGCCAGCTCCGACCTCCTACCAACAGGCACCGGGGAGCTGTTTTTT
TRBD1,-,TRBV7-9,TRBJ1-1,CASSARDREGSAEAFF,TGTGCCAGCAGCGCCCGGGACAGGGAAGGGAGCGCTGAAGCTTTCTTT
TRBD1,-,TRBV7-2,TRBJ1-2,CASGDRSYGYTF,TGTGCCAGCGGGGACAGATCCTATGGCTACACCTTC
-,-,TRBV19,TRBJ1-1,CASSINPSDSARTEAFF,TGTGCCAGTAGTATAAACCCATCGGACAGTGCGAGAACTGAAGCTTTCTTT
-,-,TRBV5-4,TRBJ1-1,CASSFEGQGNTEAFF,TGTGCCAGCAGCTTTGAAGGGCAGGGGAACACTGAAGCTTTCTTT
TRBD2,-,TRBV18,TRBJ2-3,CASSPTGGLAGGTDTQYF,TGTGCCAGCTCACCGACGGGGGGACTAGCGGGGGGCACAGATACGCAGTATTTT
-,once,TRBV7-2,TRBJ1-1,CASSPHSPGLWTEAFF,TGTGCCAGCAGCCCTCACTCACCGGGCCTATGGACTGAAGCTTTCTTT
-,many,TRBV5-6,TRBJ1-1,CASSLYARVTTEAFF,TGTGCCAGCAGCTTGTATGCCAGGGTCACGACTGAAGCTTTCTTT
-,-,TRBV6-1,TRBJ1-5,CASRLQADVNQPQHF,TGTGCCAGCAGACTACAGGCGGACGTCAATCAGCCCCAGCATTTT
-,once,TRBV2,TRBJ2-5,CASSFARGETQYF,TGTGCCAGCAGTTTCGCACGGGGGGAGACCCAGTACTTC
-,-,TRBV5-1,TRBJ1-1,CASSEGTTEAFF,TGCGCCAGCAGTGAGGGGACTACTGAAGCTTTCTTT
-,-,TRBV18,TRBJ1-2,CASSIPSGILYGYTF,TGTGCCAGCTCTATTCCCTCGGGAATCCTATATGGCTACACCTTC
-,-,TRBV7-2,TRBJ2-7,CASSLGRWRGEQYF,TGTGCCAGCAGCTTAGGGCGATGGCGCGGGGAGCAGTACTTC
-,-,TRBV18,TRBJ2-3,CASSRVLSSTDTQYF,TGTGCCAGCTCTCGGGTATTGAGTAGCACAGATACGCAGTATTTT
-,-,TRBV19,TRBJ1-4,CASRGWTNNEKLFF,TGTGCCAGTAGGGGTTGGACTAATAATGAAAAACTGTTTTTT
-,-,TRBV6-4,TRBJ1-5,CASSDGPGQPQHF,TGTGCCAGCAGTGACGGGCCCGGGCAGCCCCAGCATTTT
TRBD1,-,TRBV5-6,TRBJ2-5,CASSRTGSETQYF,TGTGCCAGCAGCAGGACAGGGTCGGAGACCCAGTACTTC
TRBD1,-,TRBV9,TRBJ1-1,CASSVAPGGTEAFF,TGTGCCAGCAGCGTAGCCCCAGGGGGCACTGAAGCTTTCTTT
TRBD2,once,TRBV7-9,TRBJ2-1,CASSSFGTSGGALQFF,TGTGCCAGCAGCTCCTTCGGGACTAGCGGGGGGGCCTTGCAGTTCTTC
TRBD2,-,TRBV29-1,TRBJ2-3,CSVEPSGGATDTQYF,TGCAGCGTTGAACCTTCCGGGGGGGCGACAGATACGCAGTATTTT
TRBD1,-,TRBV4-1,TRBJ1-2,CASSRSQGVQIGGYTF,TGCGCCAGCAGCCGGTCACAGGGGGTCCAAATCGGCGGCTACACCTTC
-,-,TRBV9,TRBJ2-7,CASSPHPDSYEQYF,TGTGCCAGCAGCCCCCATCCGGACAGCTACGAGCAGTACTTC